The next 14 T cell receptor beta chains were all read from a single sample in a study of blood T cell repertoires in COVID-19. Data came from immunoSEQ multiplex PCR; TCRdb stores just in-frame clones and leaves some out. Of about 260,000 clones listed, just under 90% are singletons. The specimen sequenced was PBMCs or T cells enriched from blood (not recorded which). The origin of the receptors is a woman aged 25 to 39 with acute COVID-19.

The V and J genes are TRBV12-3 or TRBV12-4 and TRBJ2-2; D is unclear. Deletions cut 3 bases from V and 4 bases from J, with 6 bases between. The CDR3 has 13 residues. CDR3 sequence: CASSFVRTGELFF. In DNA, the CDR3 is TGTGCCAGCAGTTTCGTCCGCACCGGGGAGCTGTTTTTT.

This clone was counted once. The CDR3, as DNA: TGTGCCAGCAGCATGGTACGGGATCACTCTGGAAACACCATATATTTT. It is translated as CASSMVRDHSGNTIYF. This chain uses TRBV7-2 with TRBJ1-3; D not resolved. The germline V gene has CDR1 SGHTA and CDR2 FQGNSA. Trimming took off 5 bases at V and 0 bases at J, with 14 bases between the two ends. The CDR3 is 16 residues long.

J is TRBJ1-2 and V is TRBV9; 11 bases agree with TRBD1. This CDR3 is built from 13 residues. From germline, CDR1 is SGDLS and CDR2 YYNGEE. Trimming took 8 bases from V and 6 from J; bases not matched to a gene: 6. CDR3 protein: CASGPGQGDGYTF. The DNA for the CDR3 is TGTGCCAGTGGACCGGGACAGGGGGATGGCTACACCTTC.

This clone has only one observation. The V gene is TRBV5-6, the J gene TRBJ2-1; tentative D call: TRBD2 (7 bases). The V gene's germline CDR1 is SGHDT and CDR2 YYEEEE. With 4 bases removed from V and 4 bases from J, the gap between germline ends came to 18 bases. The CDR3 covers 16 residues. The CDR3 DNA sequence: TGTGCCAGCAGCGACGGGGGCGGGAGAGGTTACAATGAGCAGTTCTTC. Translating gives CASSDGGGRGYNEQFF.

The chain links TRBV3-1 (or the pseudogene TRBV3-2) to TRBJ2-7, with 10 bases that match TRBD2. V lost 5 bases to trimming and J lost 3 bases; unmatched junction nucleotides: 4. CDR1 and CDR2 (germline): LGHDT, YNNKEL (reference sequence). CDR3 size: 14 residues. The CDR3 DNA follows: TGTGCCAGCAGCAATAGCGGGAGGCGCTACGAGCAGTACTTC. Translation: CASSNSGRRYEQYF.

The rearrangement uses TRBV27 and TRBJ1-4; maybe TRBD1 (6 bases). Germline CDR1 MNHEY, CDR2 SMNVEV (reference sequence). V lost 5 bases and J lost 6, with 19 bases in between. The CDR3 spans 16 residues. CDR3 sequence: CASSRDGGARDEKLFF. The DNA of the CDR3 is TGTGCCAGCAGTCGGGACGGGGGGGCCCGTGATGAAAAACTGTTTTTT.

The rearrangement joins TRBV19 to TRBJ1-3, with D possibly matching TRBD1 (6 bases). The germline V and J ends were trimmed by 4 bases and 4 bases, with 11 bases remaining between them. This CDR3 contains 14 residues. Germline V CDR1 and CDR2: LNHDA, SQIVND (reference sequence). The CDR3 here is CASSTGQKGNTIYF. The CDR3 bases are TGTGCCAGTAGTACTGGACAGAAAGGAAACACCATATATTTT.

The chain combines TRBV9 with TRBJ1-2, with a possible D match to TRBD1 (6 bases). The V gene's germline CDR1 is SGDLS and CDR2 YYNGEE. CDR3 length: 12 amino acids. Trimming pared 1 base from V and 7 bases from J, leaving 8 bases between. The CDR3 DNA is TGTGCCAGCAGCGTAATGGGGGCTGGCTACACCTTC. Translation: CASSVMGAGYTF. Supplemented by reference TRBV9 and TRBJ1-2, the full variable domain reads DSGVTQTPKHLITATGQRVTLRCSPRSGDLSVYWYQQSLDQGLQFLIQYYNGEERAKGNILERFSAQQFPDLHSELNLSSLELGDSALYFCASSVMGAGYTFGSGTRLTVV.

The chain joins TRBV5-1 to TRBJ2-7; 9 positions agree with TRBD1. CDR1 and CDR2 from the germline V gene are SGHRS and YFSETQ. The CDR3 is 14 amino acids. Trimming removed 4 bases from V and 6 bases from J; junction bases left unmatched: 8. CDR3 sequence (DNA): TGCGCCAGCAGCCATGGGGACAGGGCTTCCGAGCAGTACTTC. Protein: CASSHGDRASEQYF. Looking up the rest from reference TRBV5-1 and TRBJ2-7 gives the full variable domain: KAGVTQTPRYLIKTRGQQVTLSCSPISGHRSVSWYQQTPGQGLQFLFEYFSETQRNKGNFPGRFSGRQFSNSRSEMNVSTLELGDSALYLCASSHGDRASEQYFGPGTRLTVT.

The chain links TRBV6-6 to TRBJ2-2, with TRBD2 identical over 9 bases. The length of the CDR3 is 14 residues. J lost 1 base, V lost 8 bases, and 2 bases had no gene match. Germline lookup yields CDR1 MNHNY and CDR2 SVGAGI (reference sequence). CDR3 loop: CASVSGGNTGELFF. The DNA of the CDR3 is TGTGCCAGCGTTAGCGGGGGGAACACCGGGGAGCTGTTTTTT.

The chain links TRBV5-1 to TRBJ2-3, with TRBD2 as a possible D gene (5 bases). The CDR3 spans 15 residues. V was pared by 0 bases and J by 3 bases, with 11 bases between. Germline CDR1 reads SGHRS; CDR2 reads YFSETQ. The CDR3 bases are TGCGCCAGCAGCTTGGCTAACCCGGGGACAGATACGCAGTATTTT. Translation gives CASSLANPGTDTQYF.

The V and J genes are TRBV19 and TRBJ2-3; D not resolved. The V and J ends lost 3 bases and 0 bases respectively, with 7 bases between them. This CDR3 has 14 residues. From germline, CDR1 is LNHDA and CDR2 SQIVND (reference sequence). The CDR3 loop is CASSMRTSTDTQYF. CDR3 coding DNA: TGTGCCAGTAGTATGCGAACTAGCACAGATACGCAGTATTTT.

The V call is TRBV14, the J call TRBJ1-2; 10 nucleotides line up with TRBD1. This CDR3 contains 14 residues. V shed 5 bases and J 6 bases; nucleotides not matched to a gene: 6. In germline, CDR1 is SGHDN, CDR2 FVKESK. CDR3 sequence reads: CASSNPGQGHGYTF. The CDR3 DNA sequence: TGTGCCAGCAGCAATCCGGGACAGGGGCATGGCTACACCTTC.

This chain joins TRBV19 and TRBJ2-7, with D possibly being TRBD1 (6 bases). In germline, CDR1 is LNHDA, CDR2 SQIVND (reference sequence). Deletions cut 1 base from V and 2 bases from J, with 15 bases between. This CDR3 has 16 residues. The CDR3, as DNA: TGTGCCAGTAGTATAGGGTATGGGGGCGAAGCCTACGAGCAGTACTTC. Protein sequence: CASSIGYGGEAYEQYF.